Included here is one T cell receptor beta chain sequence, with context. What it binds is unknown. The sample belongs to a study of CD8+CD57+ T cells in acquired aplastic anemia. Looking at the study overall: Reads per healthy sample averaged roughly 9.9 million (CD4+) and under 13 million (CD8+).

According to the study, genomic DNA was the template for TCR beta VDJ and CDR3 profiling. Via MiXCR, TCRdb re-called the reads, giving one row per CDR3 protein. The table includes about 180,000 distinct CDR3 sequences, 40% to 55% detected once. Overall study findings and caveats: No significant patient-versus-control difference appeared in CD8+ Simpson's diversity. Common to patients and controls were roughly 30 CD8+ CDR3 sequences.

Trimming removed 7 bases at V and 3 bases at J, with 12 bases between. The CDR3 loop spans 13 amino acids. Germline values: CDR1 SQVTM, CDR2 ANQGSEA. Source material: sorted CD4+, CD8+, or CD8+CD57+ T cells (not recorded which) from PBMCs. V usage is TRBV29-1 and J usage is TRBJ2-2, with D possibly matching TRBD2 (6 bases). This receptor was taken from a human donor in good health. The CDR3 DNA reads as TGCAGCGGATTCGGGAGTTACACCGGGGAGCTGTTTTTT. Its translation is CSGFGSYTGELFF.